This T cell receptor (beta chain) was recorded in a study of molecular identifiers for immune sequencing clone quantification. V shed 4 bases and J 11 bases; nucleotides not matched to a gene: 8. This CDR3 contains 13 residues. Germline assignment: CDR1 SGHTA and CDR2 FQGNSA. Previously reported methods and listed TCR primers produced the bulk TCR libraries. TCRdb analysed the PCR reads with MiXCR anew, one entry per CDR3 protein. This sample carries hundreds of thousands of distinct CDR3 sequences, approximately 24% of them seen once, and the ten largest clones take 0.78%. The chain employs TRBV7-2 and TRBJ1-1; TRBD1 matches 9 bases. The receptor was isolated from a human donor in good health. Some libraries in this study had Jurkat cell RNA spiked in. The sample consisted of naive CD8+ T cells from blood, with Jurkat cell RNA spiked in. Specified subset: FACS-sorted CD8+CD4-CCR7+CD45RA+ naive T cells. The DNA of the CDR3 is TGTACCAGCAGCTCAATGGGACAGGGAGGCGCTTTCTTT. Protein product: CTSSSMGQGGAFF.